The present T cell receptor (beta chain) was sequenced within a study of T cell responses to AZD1222 COVID-19 vaccine. The V end was cut by 1 base, the J end by 2 bases, with 12 bases between. The CDR3 contains 15 residues. CDR1 SGHTA and CDR2 FQGNSA come from the germline V gene. General observations from the study: Repertoires were obtained only post-peak T cell response. The donor group comprised mostly white British people and more females; the analysis possibly underestimated clonal diversity. Spike-specific TCR depth and breadth grew after two AZD1222 doses.

Regarding this clone: Antigen: not known.

The assay was immunoSEQ multiplex PCR, and TCRdb's table has in-frame clones only and misses some. Among 100,000 to 120,000 clones listed, roughly 89% were seen once. The sequence was collected from an adult who received the AZD1222 COVID-19 vaccine. J is TRBJ2-7 and V is TRBV7-2, with unresolved D. This material consisted of peripheral blood, taken 28 days after the second AZD1222 dose. The CDR3 loop is CASSLVYQATYEQYF. In nucleotides, the CDR3 is TGTGCCAGCAGCTTAGTTTACCAGGCGACCTACGAGCAGTACTTC.